A selection of T cell receptor beta chains follows, all from one sample in a study of T cell changes during pregnancy in multiple sclerosis. Sequenced by immunoSEQ multiplex PCR; TCRdb stores in-frame clones only, minus some. The repertoire holds around 100,000 clones, with roughly 90% as singletons. This specimen was peripheral blood, taken after pregnancy. Receptor source: a female donor with multiple sclerosis, enrolled in a pregnancy study. CDR3s include the opening cysteine and the closing phenylalanine or tryptophan. Each record gives: J gene, clone size, V gene, D gene, CDR3 DNA, CDR3 protein. D genes are given only for firm matches. For some rows the clone size is stated as once, few or many, or as a class when expanded; others skip it.

J: TRBJ1-5
size: NA
V: TRBV27
D: TRBD1
DNA: TGTGCCAGCAGTGACAGGGGGCGCGCAGATCAGCCCCAGCATTTT
CDR3: CASSDRGRADQPQHF

J: TRBJ1-1
size: NA
V: TRBV19
D: NA
DNA: TGTGCCAGTTTTGAGGGTTCTGAAGCTTTCTTT
CDR3: CASFEGSEAFF

J: TRBJ1-2
size: once
V: TRBV6-5
D: NA
DNA: TGTGCCAGCAGTACGCTCGGGGGGGGCTACACCTTC
CDR3: CASSTLGGGYTF

J: TRBJ1-1
size: NA
V: TRBV6-6
D: TRBD1
DNA: TGTGCCAGCAGTTACGGGCAGGGGGTTGCTGAAGCTTTCTTT
CDR3: CASSYGQGVAEAFF

J: TRBJ1-2
size: NA
V: TRBV5-4
D: NA
DNA: TGTGCCAGCAGCTTAGGAGGGGCGATTATCGGCTACACCTTC
CDR3: CASSLGGAIIGYTF

J: TRBJ2-1
size: NA
V: TRBV2
D: TRBD1
DNA: TGTGCCAGCAGTAGAGGGACAGGGGACAATGAGCAGTTCTTC
CDR3: CASSRGTGDNEQFF

J: TRBJ2-7
size: NA
V: TRBV28
D: TRBD1
DNA: TGTGCCAGCAGTTCCCCCCCCAGGGGGAAATACGAGCAGTACTTC
CDR3: CASSSPPRGKYEQYF

J: TRBJ2-5
size: NA
V: TRBV15
D: NA
DNA: TGTGCCACCAGCGGCCGGCGGGTAGAGACCCAGTACTTC
CDR3: CATSGRRVETQYF

J: TRBJ1-4
size: NA
V: TRBV19
D: NA
DNA: TGTGCCAGTAGTTTCCTGCCCGGAGGCGGTGAAAAACTGTTTTTT
CDR3: CASSFLPGGGEKLFF

J: TRBJ2-6
size: NA
V: TRBV5-1
D: TRBD1
DNA: TGCGCCAGCAGCAGGCGACAGGGGGGTTCCTCTGGGGCCAACGTCCTGACTTTC
CDR3: CASSRRQGGSSGANVLTF

J: TRBJ2-2
size: NA
V: TRBV7-3
D: TRBD2
DNA: TGTGCCAGCAGCTTCGAGCGGGGGGGCAACGGGGAGCTGTTTTTT
CDR3: CASSFERGGNGELFF

J: TRBJ1-5
size: NA
V: TRBV6-1
D: NA
DNA: TGTGCCAGCAGTCGACAGGAAGATCAGCCCCAGCATTTT
CDR3: CASSRQEDQPQHF

J: TRBJ2-2
size: NA
V: TRBV11-2
D: NA
DNA: TGTGCCAGCACCCCCTCCGGGATTTCAACCGGGGAGCTGTTTTTT
CDR3: CASTPSGISTGELFF

J: TRBJ1-2
size: NA
V: TRBV29-1
D: TRBD1
DNA: TGCAGCGTTGGCACAGGGGCGGTTAATGGCTACACCTTC
CDR3: CSVGTGAVNGYTF

J: TRBJ1-5
size: NA
V: TRBV18
D: NA
DNA: TGTGCCAGCTCACCATACAGTGATCAGCCCCAGCATTTT
CDR3: CASSPYSDQPQHF

J: TRBJ2-1
size: NA
V: TRBV5-1
D: TRBD2
DNA: TGCGCCAGCAGCCTCCCGACTAGCGGGAGTTACAATGAGCAGTTCTTC
CDR3: CASSLPTSGSYNEQFF

J: TRBJ2-1
size: NA
V: TRBV5-1
D: TRBD2
DNA: TGCGCCAGCAGCATTACTAGCGGGGGCCACAATGAGCAGTTCTTC
CDR3: CASSITSGGHNEQFF

J: TRBJ2-1
size: NA
V: TRBV12-2
D: NA
DNA: TGTGCAAGTCGCTTAGAGGGGGGGGCAAGCAATGAGCAGTTCTTC
CDR3: CASRLEGGASNEQFF

J: TRBJ1-2
size: NA
V: TRBV15
D: TRBD1
DNA: TGTGCCACCAGCAGAGAACGGACAGGTTACTATGGCTACACCTTC
CDR3: CATSRERTGYYGYTF

J: TRBJ2-2
size: NA
V: TRBV30
D: NA
DNA: TGTGCCTGGAGTCCACCCTCGCGGTGGACCGGGGAGCTGTTTTTT
CDR3: CAWSPPSRWTGELFF

J: TRBJ2-1
size: NA
V: TRBV28
D: NA
DNA: TGTGCCAGCAGTTTATTCGCAGGCTACAATGAGCAGTTCTTC
CDR3: CASSLFAGYNEQFF

J: TRBJ2-1
size: NA
V: TRBV11-2
D: NA
DNA: TGTGCCAGCAGCTTAGAAAGGTTCACAGTTCGCTACAATGAGCAGTTCTTC
CDR3: CASSLERFTVRYNEQFF

J: TRBJ1-5
size: NA
V: TRBV19
D: TRBD1
DNA: TGTGCCAGTAGTACTAGCCGGGACAGGGGGTCTAAGCCCCAGCATTTT
CDR3: CASSTSRDRGSKPQHF

J: TRBJ2-7
size: few
V: TRBV14
D: NA
DNA: TGTGCCAGCAGCTCCCGACGGAGGGTCTACGAGCAGTACTTC
CDR3: CASSSRRRVYEQYF

J: TRBJ1-5
size: NA
V: TRBV12-5
D: TRBD1
DNA: TGTGCTAGTGGTTTGGCAGGACAGGGGGATCAGCCCCAGCATTTT
CDR3: CASGLAGQGDQPQHF

J: TRBJ1-1
size: NA
V: TRBV5-1
D: NA
DNA: TGCGCCAGCAGCACCGGTGCCTCACCCAGACTTGAAGCTTTCTTT
CDR3: CASSTGASPRLEAFF

J: TRBJ2-1
size: NA
V: TRBV5-8
D: NA
DNA: TGTGCCAGCAGCCGCCGGGACTCCCCGGGTGATGAGCAGTTCTTC
CDR3: CASSRRDSPGDEQFF

J: TRBJ2-7
size: NA
V: TRBV7-2
D: TRBD1
DNA: TGTGCCAGCAGCTTCCGGGACAGTGAAGCGTACGAGCAGTACTTC
CDR3: CASSFRDSEAYEQYF

J: TRBJ2-7
size: NA
V: TRBV28
D: TRBD2
DNA: TGTGCCAGCAGTTTAGGGACTAGCGGAGCCCCCTCCTACGAGCAGTACTTC
CDR3: CASSLGTSGAPSYEQYF

J: TRBJ2-3
size: NA
V: TRBV7-8
D: TRBD1
DNA: TGTGCCAGCAGCTTAGGGGGACAGGGGGCAGATACGCAGTATTTT
CDR3: CASSLGGQGADTQYF

J: TRBJ1-1
size: NA
V: TRBV10-3
D: TRBD1
DNA: TGTGCCATCAGTGTAGGACAGGGGCAAGCTTTCTTT
CDR3: CAISVGQGQAFF

J: TRBJ2-1
size: NA
V: TRBV2
D: NA
DNA: TGTGCCACACTAGCTTACAATGAGCAGTTCTTC
CDR3: CATLAYNEQFF

J: TRBJ2-3
size: NA
V: TRBV9
D: TRBD2
DNA: TGTGCCAGCAGCGCAGGACTAGCGGGGGGTTCTAGCACAGATACGCAGTATTTT
CDR3: CASSAGLAGGSSTDTQYF

J: TRBJ2-7
size: NA
V: TRBV2
D: NA
DNA: TGTGCCAGCAGTGAAATAACAGGACGGATCTACGAGCAGTACTTC
CDR3: CASSEITGRIYEQYF

J: TRBJ2-5
size: NA
V: TRBV9
D: TRBD2
DNA: TGTGCCAGCAGCGGGGTTCAGCTAGCGGGAAAAGAGACCCAGTACTTC
CDR3: CASSGVQLAGKETQYF

J: TRBJ1-1
size: NA
V: TRBV6-5
D: NA
DNA: TGTGCCAGCAGTCTGACAGATGTGAACACTGAAGCTTTCTTT
CDR3: CASSLTDVNTEAFF

J: TRBJ2-7
size: NA
V: TRBV14
D: TRBD2
DNA: TGTGCCAGCAGCCCCCTCGGACTAGCCCACGAGCAGTACTTC
CDR3: CASSPLGLAHEQYF

J: TRBJ1-1
size: NA
V: TRBV7-2
D: TRBD1
DNA: TGTGCCAGCAGCCCTGGGACAGGGCGGAACACTGAAGCTTTCTTT
CDR3: CASSPGTGRNTEAFF

J: TRBJ1-4
size: NA
V: TRBV6-1
D: NA
DNA: TGTGCCAGCAGTGTTCTCAAGGGCGAAAGTCCCTCGAGGGTGTTTTTT
CDR3: CASSVLKGESPSRVFF

J: TRBJ2-1
size: NA
V: TRBV4-1
D: TRBD2
DNA: TGCGCCAGCAGCCCCCATCTTGCGGGGGGATACAATGAGCAGTTCTTC
CDR3: CASSPHLAGGYNEQFF

J: TRBJ1-2
size: few
V: TRBV5-1
D: NA
DNA: TGCGCCAGCAGCTTGGGGCGGGTTGACGGCTACACCTTC
CDR3: CASSLGRVDGYTF

J: TRBJ1-2
size: few
V: TRBV9
D: TRBD1
DNA: TGTGCCAGCAGCGTATCCGGGACAGGGAACGGCTACACCTTC
CDR3: CASSVSGTGNGYTF

J: TRBJ1-5
size: NA
V: TRBV27
D: NA
DNA: TGTGCCAGCAGCCGAGGGGGACCCAATCAGCCCCAGCATTTT
CDR3: CASSRGGPNQPQHF

J: TRBJ2-5
size: NA
V: TRBV25-1
D: NA
DNA: TGTGCCAGCAGTGCTCCGCGCCAAGAGACCCAGTACTTC
CDR3: CASSAPRQETQYF

J: TRBJ1-4
size: NA
V: TRBV6-5
D: NA
DNA: TGTGCCAGCAGGAACGGAGGGAATGAAAAACTGTTTTTT
CDR3: CASRNGGNEKLFF